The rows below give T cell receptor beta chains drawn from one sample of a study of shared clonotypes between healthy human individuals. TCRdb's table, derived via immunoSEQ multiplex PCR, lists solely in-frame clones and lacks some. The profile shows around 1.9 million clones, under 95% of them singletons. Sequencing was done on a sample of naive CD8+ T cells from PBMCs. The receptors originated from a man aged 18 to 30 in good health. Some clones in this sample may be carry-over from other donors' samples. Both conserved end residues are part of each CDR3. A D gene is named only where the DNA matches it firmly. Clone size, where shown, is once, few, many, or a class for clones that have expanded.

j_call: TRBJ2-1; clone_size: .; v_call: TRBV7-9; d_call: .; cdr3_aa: CASNIGVEQFF; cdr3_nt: TGTGCCAGCAACATAGGGGTAGAGCAGTTCTTC
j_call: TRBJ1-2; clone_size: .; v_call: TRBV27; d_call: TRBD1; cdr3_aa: CASSPSTGELNYGYTF; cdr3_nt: TGTGCCAGCAGTCCCTCGACAGGGGAACTTAACTATGGCTACACCTTC
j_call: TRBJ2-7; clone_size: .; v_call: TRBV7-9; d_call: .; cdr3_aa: CASSGKSEDSYEQYF; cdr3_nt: TGTGCCAGCAGCGGTAAAAGCGAAGACTCCTACGAGCAGTACTTC
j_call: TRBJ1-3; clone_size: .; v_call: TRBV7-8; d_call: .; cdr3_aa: CASSLHLANTIYF; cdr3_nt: TGTGCCAGCAGCTTACATCTCGCAAACACCATATATTTT
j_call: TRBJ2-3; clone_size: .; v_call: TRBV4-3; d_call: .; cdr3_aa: CASSSGVGDTQYF; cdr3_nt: TGCGCCAGCAGCTCCGGGGTAGGAGATACGCAGTATTTT
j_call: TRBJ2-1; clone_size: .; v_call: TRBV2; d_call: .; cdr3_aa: CASIPGSYNEQFF; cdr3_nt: TGTGCCAGCATTCCGGGCTCCTACAATGAGCAGTTCTTC
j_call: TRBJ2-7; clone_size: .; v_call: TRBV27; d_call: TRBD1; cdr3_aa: CASSLGAGGFLYEQYF; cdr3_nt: TGTGCCAGCAGTTTAGGGGCAGGGGGCTTTTTATACGAGCAGTACTTC
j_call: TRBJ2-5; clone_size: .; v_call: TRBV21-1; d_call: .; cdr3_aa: CASSRAGSQETQYF; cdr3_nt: TGTGCCAGCAGCAGGGCAGGTTCCCAAGAGACCCAGTACTTC
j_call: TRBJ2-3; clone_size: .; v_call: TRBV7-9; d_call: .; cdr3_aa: CASSSLGVADTQYF; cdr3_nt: TGTGCCAGCAGCTCGCTAGGGGTCGCAGATACGCAGTATTTT
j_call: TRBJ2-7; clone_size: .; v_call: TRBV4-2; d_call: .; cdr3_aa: CASSPHRAYEQYF; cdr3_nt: TGTGCCAGCAGCCCTCACAGGGCCTACGAGCAGTACTTC
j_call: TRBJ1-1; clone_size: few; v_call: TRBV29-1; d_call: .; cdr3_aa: CSVFMNTEAFF; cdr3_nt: TGCTCGGTATTCATGAACACTGAAGCTTTCTTT
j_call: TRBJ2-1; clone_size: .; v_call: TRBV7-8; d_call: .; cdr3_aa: CASSLALSSYNEQFF; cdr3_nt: TGTGCCAGCAGCTTAGCTCTTAGCTCCTACAATGAGCAGTTCTTC
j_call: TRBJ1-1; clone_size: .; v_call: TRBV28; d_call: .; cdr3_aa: CASSLGQGLNTEAFF; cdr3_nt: TGTGCCAGCAGTTTGGGTCAGGGACTGAACACTGAAGCTTTCTTT
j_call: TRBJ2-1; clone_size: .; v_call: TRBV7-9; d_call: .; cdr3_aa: CASTGGPYNEQFF; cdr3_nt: TGTGCCAGCACGGGCGGGCCTTACAATGAGCAGTTCTTC
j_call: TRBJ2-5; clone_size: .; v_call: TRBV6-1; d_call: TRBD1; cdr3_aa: CASSEIWTGAETQYF; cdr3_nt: TGTGCCAGCAGTGAAATCTGGACAGGCGCGGAGACCCAGTACTTC
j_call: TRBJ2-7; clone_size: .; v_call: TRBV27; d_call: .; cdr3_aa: CASSLRGLAEQYF; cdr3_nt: TGTGCCAGCAGTTTAAGAGGTCTAGCCGAGCAGTACTTC
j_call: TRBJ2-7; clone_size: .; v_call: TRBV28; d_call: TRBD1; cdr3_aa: CATKDRGNSYEQYF; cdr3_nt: TGTGCCACCAAGGACAGGGGGAACTCCTACGAGCAGTACTTC
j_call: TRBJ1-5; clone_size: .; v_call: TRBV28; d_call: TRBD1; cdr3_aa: CASRDREGNQPQHF; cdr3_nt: TGTGCCAGCAGGGACAGGGAGGGCAATCAGCCCCAGCATTTT
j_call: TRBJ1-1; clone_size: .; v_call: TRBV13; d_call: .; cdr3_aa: CASSLENLNTEAFF; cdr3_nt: TGTGCCAGCAGCTTAGAGAATCTGAACACTGAAGCTTTCTTT
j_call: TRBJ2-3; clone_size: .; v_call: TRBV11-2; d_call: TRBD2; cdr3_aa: CASSLYRAGPPDTQYF; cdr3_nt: TGTGCCAGCAGCTTATATCGAGCGGGACCCCCAGATACGCAGTATTTT
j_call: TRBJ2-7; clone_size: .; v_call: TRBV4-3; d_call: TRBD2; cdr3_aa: CASSQGRGGPYEQYF; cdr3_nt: TGCGCCAGCAGCCAAGGGAGGGGAGGGCCCTACGAGCAGTACTTC
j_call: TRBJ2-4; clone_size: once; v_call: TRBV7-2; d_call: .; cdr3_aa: CASSLVTVLAKNIQYF; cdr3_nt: TGTGCCAGCAGCTTAGTGACAGTACTAGCCAAAAACATTCAGTACTTC
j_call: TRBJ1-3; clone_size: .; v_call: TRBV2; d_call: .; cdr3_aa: CASSPLTSSTGNTIYF; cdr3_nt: TGTGCCAGCAGTCCACTGACTTCCTCGACTGGAAACACCATATATTTT
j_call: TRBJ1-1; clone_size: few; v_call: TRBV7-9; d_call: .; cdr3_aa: CASSPGPRIEAFF; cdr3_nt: TGTGCCAGCAGCCCCGGACCCCGCATTGAAGCTTTCTTT
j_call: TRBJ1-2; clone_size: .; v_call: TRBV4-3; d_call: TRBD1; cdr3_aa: CASSQGGQGEGGYTF; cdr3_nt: TGCGCCAGCAGCCAGGGTGGACAGGGGGAGGGTGGCTACACCTTC
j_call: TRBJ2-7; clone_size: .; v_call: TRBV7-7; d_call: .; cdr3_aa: CASSLGWGSEQYF; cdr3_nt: TGTGCCAGCAGCTTAGGGTGGGGCAGCGAGCAGTACTTC
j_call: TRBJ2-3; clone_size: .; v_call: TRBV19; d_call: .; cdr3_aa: CASSVVSADTQYF; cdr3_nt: TGTGCCAGTAGTGTCGTATCAGCAGATACGCAGTATTTT
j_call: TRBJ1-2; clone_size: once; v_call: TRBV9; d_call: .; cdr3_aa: CASSEGLTNYGYTF; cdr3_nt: TGTGCCAGCAGCGAGGGCCTGACTAACTATGGCTACACCTTC
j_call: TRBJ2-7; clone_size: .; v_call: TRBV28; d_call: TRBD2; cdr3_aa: CASSFRGGGHEQYF; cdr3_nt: TGTGCCAGCAGTTTCCGGGGGGGAGGCCACGAGCAGTACTTC
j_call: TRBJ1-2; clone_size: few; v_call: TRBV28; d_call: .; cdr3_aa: CASHLGGGYGYTF; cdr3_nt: TGTGCCAGCCACTTGGGAGGGGGGTATGGCTACACCTTC
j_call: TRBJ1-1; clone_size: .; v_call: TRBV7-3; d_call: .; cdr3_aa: CASSWDRRTEAFF; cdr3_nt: TGTGCCAGCAGCTGGGATAGGCGCACTGAAGCTTTCTTT
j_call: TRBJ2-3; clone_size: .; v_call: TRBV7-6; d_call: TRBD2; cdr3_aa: CASSNSRTSGLPLVTQYF; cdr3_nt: TGTGCCAGCAGCAATTCAAGGACTAGCGGCCTTCCTTTGGTTACGCAGTATTTT
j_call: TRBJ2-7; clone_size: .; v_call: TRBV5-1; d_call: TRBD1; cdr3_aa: CASSLNRGSYEQYF; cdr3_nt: TGCGCCAGCAGCTTAAACAGGGGCTCCTACGAGCAGTACTTC
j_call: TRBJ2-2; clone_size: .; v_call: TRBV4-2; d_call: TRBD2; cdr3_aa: CASSLPGGGNTGELFF; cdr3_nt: TGTGCCAGCAGCCTCCCAGGCGGGGGGAACACCGGGGAGCTGTTTTTT
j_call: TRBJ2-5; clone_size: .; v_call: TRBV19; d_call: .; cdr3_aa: CASSTNPIQETQYF; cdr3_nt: TGTGCCAGTAGTACCAACCCCATCCAAGAGACCCAGTACTTC
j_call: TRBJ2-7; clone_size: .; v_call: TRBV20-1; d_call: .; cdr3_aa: CRGPSNYEQYF; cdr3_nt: TGCAGGGGGCCTAGCAACTACGAGCAGTACTTC
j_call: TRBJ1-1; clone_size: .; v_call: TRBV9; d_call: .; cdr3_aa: CASSVDRNTEAFF; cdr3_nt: TGTGCCAGCAGCGTAGATAGGAACACTGAAGCTTTCTTT
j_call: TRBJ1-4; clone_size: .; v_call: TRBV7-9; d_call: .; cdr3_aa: CASSSRDGREEKLFF; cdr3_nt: TGTGCCAGCAGCTCACGGGACGGCAGGGAGGAAAAACTGTTTTTT
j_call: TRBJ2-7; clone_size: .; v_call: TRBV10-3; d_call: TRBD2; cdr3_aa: CAISSLAGGPATYEQYF; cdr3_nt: TGTGCCATCAGTTCACTAGCGGGAGGGCCTGCGACCTACGAGCAGTACTTC
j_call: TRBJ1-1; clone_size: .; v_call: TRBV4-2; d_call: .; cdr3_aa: CASSQYPGQLNTEAFF; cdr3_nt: TGTGCCAGCAGCCAATACCCGGGACAACTGAACACTGAAGCTTTCTTT
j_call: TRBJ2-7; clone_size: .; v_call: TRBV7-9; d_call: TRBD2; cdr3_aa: CASSSNKASGRVSYEQYF; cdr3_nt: TGTGCCAGCAGCTCGAATAAAGCTAGCGGGAGGGTATCCTACGAGCAGTACTTC
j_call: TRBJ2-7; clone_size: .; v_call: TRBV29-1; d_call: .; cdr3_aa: CSVAVWYEQYF; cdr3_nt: TGCAGCGTCGCCGTGTGGTACGAGCAGTACTTC
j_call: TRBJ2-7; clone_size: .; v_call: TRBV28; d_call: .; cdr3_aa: CASSLRTASYEQYF; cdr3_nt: TGTGCCAGCAGTTTAAGGACGGCCTCCTACGAGCAGTACTTC
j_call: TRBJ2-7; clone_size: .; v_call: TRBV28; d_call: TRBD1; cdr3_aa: CASSKRQGEQYF; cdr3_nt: TGTGCCAGCAGTAAACGACAGGGCGAGCAGTACTTC
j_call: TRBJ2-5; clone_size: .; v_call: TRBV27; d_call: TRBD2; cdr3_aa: CASSLILAGGPSKETQYF; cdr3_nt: TGTGCCAGCAGTTTAATCCTAGCGGGAGGGCCTTCTAAGGAGACCCAGTACTTC
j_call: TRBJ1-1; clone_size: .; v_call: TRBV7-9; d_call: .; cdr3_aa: CASSFGGQEAFF; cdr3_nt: TGTGCCAGCAGCTTTGGAGGACAAGAAGCTTTCTTT
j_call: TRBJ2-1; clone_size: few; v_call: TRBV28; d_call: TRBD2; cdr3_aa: CASRGPAGDGNEQFF; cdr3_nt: TGTGCCAGCAGGGGTCCAGCGGGAGACGGCAATGAGCAGTTCTTC
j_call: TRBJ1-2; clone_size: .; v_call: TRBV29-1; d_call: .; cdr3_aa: CSVVSGRKSYGYTF; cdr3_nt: TGCAGCGTTGTGTCCGGACGGAAGAGCTATGGCTACACCTTC
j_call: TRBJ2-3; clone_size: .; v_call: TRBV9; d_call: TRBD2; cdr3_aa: CASSEGGSPRTDTQYF; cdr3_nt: TGTGCCAGCAGCGAGGGAGGGAGCCCCCGCACAGATACGCAGTATTTT
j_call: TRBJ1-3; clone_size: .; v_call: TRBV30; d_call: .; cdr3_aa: CAWAISGNTIYF; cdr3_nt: TGTGCCTGGGCTATAAGTGGAAACACCATATATTTT
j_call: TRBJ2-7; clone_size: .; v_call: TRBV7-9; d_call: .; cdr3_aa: CASSPVSSEGKHEQYF; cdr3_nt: TGTGCCAGCAGCCCCGTGTCGTCGGAGGGGAAGCACGAGCAGTACTTC